The rows below give T cell receptor beta chains drawn from one sample of a study of early T cells in non-severe SARS-CoV-2 infection. A single record per CDR3 protein comes from TCRdb applying MiXCR to the 5' RACE reads. This table holds 55,000 to 75,000 distinct CDR3 sequences, about 7.7% found once. The sample taken for sequencing was whole blood. The receptor set was obtained from an adult who was a healthcare worker with PCR-confirmed SARS-CoV-2 infection or an uninfected control (not recorded which). Each CDR3 is given with its conserved first and last residue. D genes are given only for firm matches. Clone size is shown for a subset of rows, as once, few, many or a class of expanded clone.

TRBJ1-2,NA,TRBV3-1,NA,TGTGCCAGCAGCCTCCAGTCCTATGGCTACACCTTC,CASSLQSYGYTF
TRBJ2-1,many,TRBV5-1,NA,TGCGCCAGCAGCTTGGCCCTCTCGAGCCGGTACAATGAGCAGTTCTTC,CASSLALSSRYNEQFF
TRBJ2-6,many,TRBV6-6,NA,TGTGCCAGCAGTTACGTGATTTCTGGGGCCAACGTCCTGACTTTC,CASSYVISGANVLTF
TRBJ1-4,many,TRBV7-9,NA,TGTGCCAGCAGCTTATACGGGCAGGCGAATGAAAAACTGTTTTTT,CASSLYGQANEKLFF
TRBJ1-3,many,TRBV7-2,NA,TGTGCCAGCAGCTTAAGTGGGGCCTCTGGAAACACCATATATTTT,CASSLSGASGNTIYF
TRBJ1-1,NA,TRBV12-5,TRBD1,TGTGCTAGTGGCCGGACAGGCAGGGACACTGAAGCTTTCTTT,CASGRTGRDTEAFF
TRBJ2-2,NA,TRBV12-3/TRBV12-4,NA,TGTGCCAGCAGTTTACGAGGGTCGGCCGGGGAGCTGTTTTTT,CASSLRGSAGELFF
TRBJ2-3,NA,TRBV11-3,NA,TGTGCCAGCAGCCATCGGACAGCGCCAACGCAGTATTTT,CASSHRTAPTQYF
TRBJ2-7,many,TRBV20-1,TRBD2,TGCAGTGCCACCCTAGCGGGGCCTTCCTACGAGCAGTACTTC,CSATLAGPSYEQYF
TRBJ2-2,NA,TRBV10-3,NA,TGTGCCATCAGTGAGATCGGGCAGGGTACCGGGGAGCTGTTTTTT,CAISEIGQGTGELFF
TRBJ2-7,few,TRBV28,NA,TGTGCCAGCAGTTTATTTATCCACCACGAGCAGTACTTC,CASSLFIHHEQYF
TRBJ2-5,few,TRBV18,TRBD1,TGTGCCAGCTCACCACCCGCCGGGACAGGGGGCATGTGGGAGACCCAGTACTTC,CASSPPAGTGGMWETQYF
TRBJ1-2,many,TRBV29-1,NA,TGCAGCGTTGAAGGTTCCGGCAGGGCTAACTATGGCTACACCTTC,CSVEGSGRANYGYTF
TRBJ2-7,few,TRBV6-4,TRBD1,TGTGCCAGCAGTGAGTACGGGACAGGGGGTTACGAGCAGTACTTC,CASSEYGTGGYEQYF
TRBJ2-1,few,TRBV29-1,TRBD2,TGCAGCGCTCCCATCGGACTAGCGGGATTCCTTGTAGAGCAGTTCTTC,CSAPIGLAGFLVEQFF
TRBJ1-1,few,TRBV5-1,NA,TGCGCCAGCATGGCACAGAGACTGAACACTGAAGCTTTCTTT,CASMAQRLNTEAFF
TRBJ1-6,few,TRBV6-1,TRBD1,TGTGCCAGCAGGGAGACAGGGAACGCCTATAATTCACCCCTCCACTTT,CASRETGNAYNSPLHF
TRBJ1-5,many,TRBV6-1,NA,TGTGCCAGCAGGGGCCAGGGGTATCAGCCCCAGCATTTT,CASRGQGYQPQHF
TRBJ2-1,NA,TRBV12-2,NA,TGTGCAAGTCGCTTTAGGGGGCAGAACGGGAGTCATTGCAATGAGCAGTTCTTC,CASRFRGQNGSHCNEQFF
TRBJ2-7,many,TRBV3-1,TRBD2,TGTGCCAGCAGCCTAACGATGACTAGCGGGATAAGCGAGCAGTACTTC,CASSLTMTSGISEQYF
TRBJ2-3,few,TRBV10-1,NA,TGCGCCAGCAGTTCTGTCGGGGCAGATACGCAGTATTTT,CASSSVGADTQYF
TRBJ2-5,NA,TRBV21-1,NA,TGTGCCAGCAGCAAAGAGCTTGGGCTAGCGGGAGACGAGACCCAGTACTTC,CASSKELGLAGDETQYF
TRBJ2-7,few,TRBV5-1,TRBD2,TGCGCCAGCACTCGGCGAGCGGGAGACGAGCAGTACTTC,CASTRRAGDEQYF
TRBJ1-3,many,TRBV15,NA,TGTGCCACCAGCAGAGACGGGGACACCATATATTTT,CATSRDGDTIYF
TRBJ2-2,many,TRBV6-5,TRBD1,TGTGCCAGCAGTGCAGACAGGGGGCTGGCCGGGGAGCTGTTTTTT,CASSADRGLAGELFF
TRBJ2-1,once,TRBV29-1,NA,TGCAGCGTTCCTATGGGACATGAGCAGTTCTTC,CSVPMGHEQFF
TRBJ2-3,many,TRBV7-2,TRBD2,TGTGCCAGCACCATACAGGGGGCGGGACTAGCGGGAGGGGATACGCAGTATTTT,CASTIQGAGLAGGDTQYF
TRBJ2-7,medium-sized,TRBV3-1,TRBD2,TGTGCCAGCAGCCAAGATTTTACTAGCGGGAGTAACGAGCAGTACTTC,CASSQDFTSGSNEQYF
TRBJ2-1,few,TRBV11-2,TRBD1,TGTGCCAGCAGCTTCGAGACAGGGGGTTATGAGCAGTTCTTC,CASSFETGGYEQFF
TRBJ2-1,few,TRBV4-1,NA,TGCGCCAGCAACCACCTTACGTCCTACAATGAGCAGTTCTTC,CASNHLTSYNEQFF
TRBJ2-1,many,TRBV20-1,NA,TGCAGTGCTATGCAGCGGGCAAGCTCCTACAATGAGCAGTTCTTC,CSAMQRASSYNEQFF
TRBJ2-3,many,TRBV4-2,TRBD2,TGTGCCAGCAGCCAAGAACTAGCGGGAGGGACAGATACGCAGTATTTT,CASSQELAGGTDTQYF
TRBJ2-1,many,TRBV7-9,NA,TGTGCCAGCAGCGGGTACAATGAGCAGTTCTTC,CASSGYNEQFF
TRBJ1-5,many,TRBV27,NA,TGTGCCAGCAGTTTCGTAGTTGGTCAGCCCCAGCATTTT,CASSFVVGQPQHF
TRBJ2-1,NA,TRBV28,NA,TGTGTCACCAAGGCAAGGGATAGGAGGAATGAGCAGTTCTTC,CVTKARDRRNEQFF
TRBJ1-2,NA,TRBV7-9,NA,TGTGCCAGCAGTCCGAGGACGCGGGGCTACACCTTC,CASSPRTRGYTF
TRBJ2-7,NA,TRBV14,TRBD2,TGTGCCAGCAGCCTGCGGGGGGACGCAAGCTCCTACGAGCAGTACTTC,CASSLRGDASSYEQYF